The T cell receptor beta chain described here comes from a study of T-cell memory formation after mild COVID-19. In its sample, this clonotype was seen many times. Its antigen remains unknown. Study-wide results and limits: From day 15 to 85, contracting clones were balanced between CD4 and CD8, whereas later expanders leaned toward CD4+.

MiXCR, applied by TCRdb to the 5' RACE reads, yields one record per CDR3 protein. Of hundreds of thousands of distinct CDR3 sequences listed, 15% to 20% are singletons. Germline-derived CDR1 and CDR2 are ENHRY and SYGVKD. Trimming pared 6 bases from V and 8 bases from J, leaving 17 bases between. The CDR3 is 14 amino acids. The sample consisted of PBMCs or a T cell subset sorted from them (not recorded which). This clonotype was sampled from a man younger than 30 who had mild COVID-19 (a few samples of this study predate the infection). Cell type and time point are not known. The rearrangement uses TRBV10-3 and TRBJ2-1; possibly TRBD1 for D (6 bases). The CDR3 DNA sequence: TGTGCCATCAGATCGACAGGAGTAGTGGATGAGCAGTTCTTC. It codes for CAIRSTGVVDEQFF.